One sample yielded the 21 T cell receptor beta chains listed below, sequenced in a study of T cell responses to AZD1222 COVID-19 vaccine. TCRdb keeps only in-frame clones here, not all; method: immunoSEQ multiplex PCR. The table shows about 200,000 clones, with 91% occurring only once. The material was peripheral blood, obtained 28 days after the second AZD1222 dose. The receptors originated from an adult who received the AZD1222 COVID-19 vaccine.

The CDR3 DNA is TGCGCCAGCAGCTTGGGGGACAGAGTATCTGGAAACACCATATATTTT. Translated, it gives CASSLGDRVSGNTIYF. This chain links TRBV5-1 with TRBJ1-3, with 7 bases fitting TRBD1. Germline CDR1 SGHRS, CDR2 YFSETQ. Losses at the gene ends were 0 bases for V and 1 base for J; bases not matched to a gene: 4. This CDR3 contains 16 residues.

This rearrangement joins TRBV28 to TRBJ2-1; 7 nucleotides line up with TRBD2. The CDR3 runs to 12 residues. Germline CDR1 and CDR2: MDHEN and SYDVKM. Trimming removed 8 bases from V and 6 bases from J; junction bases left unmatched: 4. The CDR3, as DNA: TGTGCCAGCCGGTCGGGGGGCAATGAGCAGTTCTTC. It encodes CASRSGGNEQFF.

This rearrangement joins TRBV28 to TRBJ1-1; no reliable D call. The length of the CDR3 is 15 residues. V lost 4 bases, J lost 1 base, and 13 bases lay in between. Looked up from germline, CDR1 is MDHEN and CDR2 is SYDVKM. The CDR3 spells CASSSPGVGNTEAFF. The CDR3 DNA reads TGTGCCAGCAGTTCCCCCGGGGTCGGGAACACTGAAGCTTTCTTT.

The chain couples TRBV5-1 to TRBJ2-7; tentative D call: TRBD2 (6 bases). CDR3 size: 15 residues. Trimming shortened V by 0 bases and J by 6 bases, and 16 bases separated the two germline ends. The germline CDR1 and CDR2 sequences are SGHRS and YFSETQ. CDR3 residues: CASSLEASAGSEQYF. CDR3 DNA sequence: TGCGCCAGCAGCTTGGAAGCATCGGCGGGAAGCGAGCAGTACTTC.

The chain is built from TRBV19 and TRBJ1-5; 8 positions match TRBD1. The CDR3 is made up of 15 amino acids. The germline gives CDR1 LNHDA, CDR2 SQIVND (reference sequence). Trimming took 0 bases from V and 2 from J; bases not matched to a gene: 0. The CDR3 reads CASSIEGQGNQPQHF. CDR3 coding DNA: TGTGCCAGTAGTATAGAGGGACAGGGCAATCAGCCCCAGCATTTT. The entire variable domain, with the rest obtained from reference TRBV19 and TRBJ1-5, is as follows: DGGITQSPKYLFRKEGQNVTLSCEQNLNHDAMYWYRQDPGQGLRLIYYSQIVNDFQKGDIAEGYSVSREKKESFPLTVTSAQKNPTAFYLCASSIEGQGNQPQHFGDGTRLSIL.

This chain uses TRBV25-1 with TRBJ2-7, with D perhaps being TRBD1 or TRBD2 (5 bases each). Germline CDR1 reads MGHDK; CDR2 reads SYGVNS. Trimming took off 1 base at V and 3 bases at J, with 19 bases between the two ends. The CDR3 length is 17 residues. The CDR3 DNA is TGTGCCAGCAGTGAATGGGGCGACGGGAAAGAGTTCTACGAGCAGTACTTC. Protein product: CASSEWGDGKEFYEQYF.

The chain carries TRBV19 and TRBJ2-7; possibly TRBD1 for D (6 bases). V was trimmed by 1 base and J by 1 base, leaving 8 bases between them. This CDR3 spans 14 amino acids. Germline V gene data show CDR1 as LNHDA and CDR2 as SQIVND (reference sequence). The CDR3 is CASSIVGTSYEQYF. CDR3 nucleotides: TGTGCCAGTAGTATAGTGGGGACATCCTACGAGCAGTACTTC.

The CDR3 protein is CASSLSEPYEQYF. In DNA, the CDR3 is TGTGCCAGCAGCTTGAGCGAGCCCTACGAGCAGTACTTC. The chain joins TRBV11-3 to TRBJ2-7; D gene unclear. V lost 3 bases to trimming and J lost 2 bases, with 8 bases between them. Germline lookup yields CDR1 SGHNT and CDR2 YENEEA. The CDR3 is 13 residues long.

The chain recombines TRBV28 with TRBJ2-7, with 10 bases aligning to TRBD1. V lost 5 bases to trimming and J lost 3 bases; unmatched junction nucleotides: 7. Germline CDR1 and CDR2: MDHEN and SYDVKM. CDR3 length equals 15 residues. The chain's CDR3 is CASSTPTGGVYEQYF. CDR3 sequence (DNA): TGTGCCAGCAGTACTCCGACAGGGGGCGTCTACGAGCAGTACTTC.

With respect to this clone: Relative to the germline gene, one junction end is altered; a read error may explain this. CDR3 bases: TGTGCCAGCAGCCTCGCCGGGGTCTCTTCGGTCTTC. It specifies CASSLAGVSSVF. V gene TRBV11-3 combines with J gene TRBJ2-1; possibly TRBD2 for D (5 bases). CDR3 length: 12 residues. CDR1 and CDR2 from the germline V gene are SGHNT and YENEEA.

CDR3 residues: CASSSPGVAGGYNEQFF. The CDR3 region has the DNA TGTGCCAGTAGTAGTCCGGGGGTAGCGGGAGGTTACAATGAGCAGTTCTTC. This chain links TRBV19 with TRBJ2-1; 10 nucleotides match TRBD2. Germline V CDR1 and CDR2: LNHDA, SQIVND (reference sequence). V dropped 4 bases and J dropped 4; count of bases not matched to a gene: 10. This CDR3 comprises 17 residues.

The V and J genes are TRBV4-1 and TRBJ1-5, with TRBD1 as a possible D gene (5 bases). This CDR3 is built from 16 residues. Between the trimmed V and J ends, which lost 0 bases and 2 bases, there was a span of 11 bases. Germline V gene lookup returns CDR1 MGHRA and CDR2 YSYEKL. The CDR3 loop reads CASSQDPGSRNQPQHF. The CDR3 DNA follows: TGCGCCAGCAGCCAAGATCCAGGGAGTCGCAATCAGCCCCAGCATTTT.

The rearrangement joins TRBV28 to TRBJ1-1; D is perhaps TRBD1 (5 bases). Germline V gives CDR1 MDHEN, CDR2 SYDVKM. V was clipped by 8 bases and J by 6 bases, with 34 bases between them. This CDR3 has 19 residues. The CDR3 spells CASPWVIVREGRGTPEAFF. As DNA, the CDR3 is TGTGCCAGCCCTTGGGTGATAGTCAGGGAGGGCCGAGGGACCCCTGAAGCTTTCTTT.

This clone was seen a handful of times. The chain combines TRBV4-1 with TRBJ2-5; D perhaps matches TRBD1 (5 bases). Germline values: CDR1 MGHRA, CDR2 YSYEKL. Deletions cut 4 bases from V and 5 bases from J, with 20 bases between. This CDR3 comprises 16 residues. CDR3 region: CASSLPTLRVGETQYF. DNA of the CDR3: TGCGCCAGCAGCCTACCGACCCTCAGGGTGGGGGAGACCCAGTACTTC.

The chain's CDR3 is CASSPEQFF. The CDR3 nucleotides are TGTGCCAGCAGCCCGGAGCAGTTCTTC. J is TRBJ2-1 and V is TRBV7-8, with D unclear. CDR3 length: 9 residues. Trimming took off 5 bases at V and 10 bases at J, with 3 bases between the two ends. CDR1 SGHVS and CDR2 FQNEAQ come from the germline V gene.

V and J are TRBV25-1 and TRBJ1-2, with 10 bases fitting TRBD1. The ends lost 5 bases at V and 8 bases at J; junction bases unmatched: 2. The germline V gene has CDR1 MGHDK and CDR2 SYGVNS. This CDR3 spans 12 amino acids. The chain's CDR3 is CASSPTGGGYTF. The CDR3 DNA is TGTGCCAGCAGTCCGACAGGGGGCGGCTACACCTTC.

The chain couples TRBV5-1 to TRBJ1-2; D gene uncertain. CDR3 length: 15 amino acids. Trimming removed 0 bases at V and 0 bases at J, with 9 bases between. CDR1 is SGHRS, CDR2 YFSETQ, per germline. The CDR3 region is CASSLVAAANYGYTF. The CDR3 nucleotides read TGCGCCAGCAGCTTGGTGGCAGCCGCTAACTATGGCTACACCTTC.

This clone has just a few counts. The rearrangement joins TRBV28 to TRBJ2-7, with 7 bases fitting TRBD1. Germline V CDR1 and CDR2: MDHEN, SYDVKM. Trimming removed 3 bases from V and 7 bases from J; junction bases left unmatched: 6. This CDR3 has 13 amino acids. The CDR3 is CASSFRTGEEQYF. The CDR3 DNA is TGTGCCAGCAGTTTCCGAACAGGGGAAGAGCAGTACTTC.

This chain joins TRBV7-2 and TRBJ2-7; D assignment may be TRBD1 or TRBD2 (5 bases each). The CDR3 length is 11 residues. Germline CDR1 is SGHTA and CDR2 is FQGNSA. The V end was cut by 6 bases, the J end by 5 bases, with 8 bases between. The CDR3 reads CASSLGDEQYF. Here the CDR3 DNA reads TGTGCCAGCAGTCTGGGGGACGAGCAGTACTTC. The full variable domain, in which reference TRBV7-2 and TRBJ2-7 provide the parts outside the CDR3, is GAGVSQSPSNKVTEKGKDVELRCDPISGHTALYWYRQSLGQGLEFLIYFQGNSAPDKSGLPSDRFSAERTGGSVSTLTIQRTQQEDSAVYLCASSLGDEQYFGPGTRLTVT.

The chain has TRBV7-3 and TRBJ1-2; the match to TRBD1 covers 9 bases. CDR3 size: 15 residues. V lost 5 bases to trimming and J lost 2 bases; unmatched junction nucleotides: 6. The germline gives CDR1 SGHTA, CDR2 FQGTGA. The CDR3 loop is CASSPSGTGNYGYTF. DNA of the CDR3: TGTGCCAGCAGCCCGTCGGGGACAGGGAACTATGGCTACACCTTC.

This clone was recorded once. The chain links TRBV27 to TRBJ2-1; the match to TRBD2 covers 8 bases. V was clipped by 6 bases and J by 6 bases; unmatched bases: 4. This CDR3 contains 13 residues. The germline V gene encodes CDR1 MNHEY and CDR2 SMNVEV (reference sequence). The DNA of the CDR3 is TGTGCCAGCAGCCTACTAGCGGCCAATGAGCAGTTCTTC. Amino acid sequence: CASSLLAANEQFF.